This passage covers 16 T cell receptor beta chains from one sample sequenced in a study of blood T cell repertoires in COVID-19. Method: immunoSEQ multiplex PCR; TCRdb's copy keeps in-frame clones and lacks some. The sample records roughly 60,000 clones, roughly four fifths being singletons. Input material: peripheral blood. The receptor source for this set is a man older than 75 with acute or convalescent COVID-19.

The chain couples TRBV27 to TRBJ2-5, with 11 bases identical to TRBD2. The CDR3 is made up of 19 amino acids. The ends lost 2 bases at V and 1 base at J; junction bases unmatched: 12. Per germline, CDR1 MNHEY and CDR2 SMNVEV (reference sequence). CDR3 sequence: CASSLEPPSGGSFQETQYF. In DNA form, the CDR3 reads TGTGCCAGCAGTTTAGAACCTCCTAGCGGGGGGTCTTTCCAAGAGACCCAGTACTTC.

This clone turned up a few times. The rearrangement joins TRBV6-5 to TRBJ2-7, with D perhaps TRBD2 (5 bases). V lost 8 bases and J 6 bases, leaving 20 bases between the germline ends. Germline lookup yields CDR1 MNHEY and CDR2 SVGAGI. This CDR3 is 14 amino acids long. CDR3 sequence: CASDVGGAVTEQYF. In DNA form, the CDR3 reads TGTGCCAGCGACGTCGGAGGAGCGGTCACCGAGCAGTACTTC.

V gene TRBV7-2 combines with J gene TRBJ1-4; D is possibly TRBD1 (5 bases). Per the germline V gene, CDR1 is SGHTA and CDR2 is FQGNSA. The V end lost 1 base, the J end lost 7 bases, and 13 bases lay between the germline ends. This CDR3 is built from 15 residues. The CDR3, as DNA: TGTGCCAGCAGCTTAGTATCGGGGGGTATTGAAAAACTGTTTTTT. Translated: CASSLVSGGIEKLFF.

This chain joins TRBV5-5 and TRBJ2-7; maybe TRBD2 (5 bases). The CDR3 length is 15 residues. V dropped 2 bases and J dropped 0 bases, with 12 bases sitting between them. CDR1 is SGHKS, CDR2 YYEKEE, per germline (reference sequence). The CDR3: CASSLGLEPSYEQYF. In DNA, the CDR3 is TGTGCCAGCAGCTTAGGACTGGAGCCCTCCTACGAGCAGTACTTC.

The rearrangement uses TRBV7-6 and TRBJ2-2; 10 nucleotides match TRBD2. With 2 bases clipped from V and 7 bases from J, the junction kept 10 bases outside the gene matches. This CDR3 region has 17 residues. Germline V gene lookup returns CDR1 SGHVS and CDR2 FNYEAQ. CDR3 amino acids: CASSLNQRGGRGGELFF. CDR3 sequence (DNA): TGTGCCAGCAGCTTAAACCAGCGGGGGGGCCGTGGCGGGGAGCTGTTTTTT.

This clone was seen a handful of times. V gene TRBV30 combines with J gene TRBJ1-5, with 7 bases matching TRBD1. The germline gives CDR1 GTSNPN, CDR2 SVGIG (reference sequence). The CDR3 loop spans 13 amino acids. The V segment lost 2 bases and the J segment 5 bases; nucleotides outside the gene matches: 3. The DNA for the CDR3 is TGTGCCTGGAGTAGGGGGCGCGATCAGCCCCAGCATTTT. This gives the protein CAWSRGRDQPQHF.

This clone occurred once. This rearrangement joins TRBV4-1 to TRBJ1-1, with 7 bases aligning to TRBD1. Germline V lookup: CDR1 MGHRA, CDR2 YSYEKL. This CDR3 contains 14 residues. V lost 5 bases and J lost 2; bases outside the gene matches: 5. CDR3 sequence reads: CASSKRQGNTEAFF. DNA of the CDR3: TGCGCCAGCAGCAAGCGACAGGGAAACACTGAAGCTTTCTTT.

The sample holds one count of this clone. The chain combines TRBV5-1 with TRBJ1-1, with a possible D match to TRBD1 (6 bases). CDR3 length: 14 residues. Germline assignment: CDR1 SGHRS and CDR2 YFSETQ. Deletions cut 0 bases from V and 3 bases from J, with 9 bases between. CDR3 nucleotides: TGCGCCAGCAGCTTGGACAGGGCAGACACTGAAGCTTTCTTT. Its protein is CASSLDRADTEAFF.

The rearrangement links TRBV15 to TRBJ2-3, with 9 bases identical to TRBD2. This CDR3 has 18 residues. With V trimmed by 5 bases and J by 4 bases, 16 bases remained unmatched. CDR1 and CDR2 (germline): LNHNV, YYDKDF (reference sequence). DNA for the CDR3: TGTGCCACCAGCTCCCCTCGGCTAGCGGGGCCTCGGGCAGATACGCAGTATTTT. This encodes CATSSPRLAGPRADTQYF.

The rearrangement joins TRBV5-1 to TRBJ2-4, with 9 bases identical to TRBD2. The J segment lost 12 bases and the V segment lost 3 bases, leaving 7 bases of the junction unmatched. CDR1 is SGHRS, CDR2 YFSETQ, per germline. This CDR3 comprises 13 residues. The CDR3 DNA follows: TGCGCCAGCAGCTCCTCGACTAGCGGAAATCAGTACTTC. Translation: CASSSSTSGNQYF.

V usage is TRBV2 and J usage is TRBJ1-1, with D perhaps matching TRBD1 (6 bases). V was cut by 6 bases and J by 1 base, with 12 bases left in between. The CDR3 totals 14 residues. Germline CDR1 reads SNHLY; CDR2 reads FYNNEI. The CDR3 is CASRADSSNTEAFF. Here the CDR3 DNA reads TGTGCCAGCAGGGCGGACAGCTCGAACACTGAAGCTTTCTTT. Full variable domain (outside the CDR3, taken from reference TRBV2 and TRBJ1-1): EPEVTQTPSHQVTQMGQEVILRCVPISNHLYFYWYRQILGQKVEFLVSFYNNEISEKSEIFDDQFSVERPDGSNFTLKIRSTKLEDSAMYFCASRADSSNTEAFFGQGTRLTVV.

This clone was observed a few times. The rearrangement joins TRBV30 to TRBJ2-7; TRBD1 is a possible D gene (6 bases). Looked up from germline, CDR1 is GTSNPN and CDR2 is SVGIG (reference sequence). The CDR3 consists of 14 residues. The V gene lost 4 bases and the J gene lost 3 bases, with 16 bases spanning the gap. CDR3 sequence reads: CAWIPMGARYEQYF. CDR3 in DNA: TGTGCCTGGATCCCAATGGGGGCCCGCTACGAGCAGTACTTC.

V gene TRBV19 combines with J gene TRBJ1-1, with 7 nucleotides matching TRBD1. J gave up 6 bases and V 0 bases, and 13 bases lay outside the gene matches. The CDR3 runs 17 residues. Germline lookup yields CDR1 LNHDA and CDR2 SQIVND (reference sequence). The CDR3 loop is CASSIDDREVVGAEAFF. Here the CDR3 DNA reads TGTGCCAGTAGTATAGATGACAGGGAAGTAGTGGGCGCTGAAGCTTTCTTT.

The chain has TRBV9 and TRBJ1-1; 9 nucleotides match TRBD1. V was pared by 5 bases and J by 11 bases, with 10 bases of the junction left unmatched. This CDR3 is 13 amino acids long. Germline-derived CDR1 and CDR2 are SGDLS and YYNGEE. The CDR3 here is CASSLRDRVGAFF. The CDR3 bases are TGTGCCAGCAGTCTAAGGGACAGGGTGGGGGCTTTCTTT.

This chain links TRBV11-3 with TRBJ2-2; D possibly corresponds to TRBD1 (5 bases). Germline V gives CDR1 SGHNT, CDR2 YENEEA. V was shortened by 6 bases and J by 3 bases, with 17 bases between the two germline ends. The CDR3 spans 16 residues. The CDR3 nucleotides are TGTGCCAGCAGGCCCCGCAAGGGCAGGGACACCGGGGAGCTGTTTTTT. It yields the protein CASRPRKGRDTGELFF. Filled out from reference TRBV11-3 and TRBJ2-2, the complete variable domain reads EAGVVQSPRYKIIEKKQPVAFWCNPISGHNTLYWYLQNLGQGPELLIRYENEEAVDDSQLPKDRFSAERLKGVDSTLKIQPAELGDSAVYLCASRPRKGRDTGELFFGEGSRLTVL.

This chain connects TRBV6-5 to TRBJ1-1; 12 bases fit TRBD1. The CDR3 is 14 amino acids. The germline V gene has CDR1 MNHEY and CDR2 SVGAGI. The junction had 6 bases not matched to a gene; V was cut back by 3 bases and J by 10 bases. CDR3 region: CASSYEGTGGRAFF. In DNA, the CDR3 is TGTGCCAGCAGTTATGAAGGGACAGGGGGCCGAGCTTTCTTT.